These T cell receptor beta chains were read from a single sample in a study of identical twins. TCRdb recomputed calls from the 5' RACE reads with MiXCR, one row per CDR3 protein. The sample shows around 1.7 million distinct CDR3 sequences, more than 30% of them seen only once. Sequenced material: cord blood. The source of these receptors is a newborn girl in good health. Each CDR3 is given with its conserved first and last residue. A D gene is named only where the DNA matches it firmly. Some rows have no size entry. The others give once, few or many, or a class for an expanded clone.

v_call	d_call	clone_size	j_call	cdr3_aa	cdr3_nt
TRBV9	TRBD2	.	TRBJ2-7	CASSVALAGVYPYEQYF	TGTGCCAGCAGCGTAGCACTAGCGGGGGTCTACCCCTACGAGCAGTACTTC
TRBV18	TRBD1	.	TRBJ1-4	CASSPSTGGGEKLFF	TGTGCCAGCTCACCTTCGACAGGGGGAGGCGAAAAACTGTTTTTT
TRBV3-1	.	.	TRBJ1-2	CASSRGTGFYGYTF	TGTGCCAGCAGCCGAGGAACAGGCTTTTATGGCTACACCTTC
TRBV27	TRBD1	.	TRBJ1-6	CASSLTTGALNSPLHF	TGTGCCAGCAGCCTGACGACAGGGGCCCTAAATTCACCCCTCCACTTT
TRBV15	.	.	TRBJ2-3	CATSRDTLPDTQYF	TGTGCCACCAGCAGAGACACGCTCCCAGATACGCAGTATTTT
TRBV20-1	.	few	TRBJ2-3	CSARDRGFTDTQYF	TGCAGTGCTAGAGATCGCGGGTTCACAGATACGCAGTATTTT
TRBV11-2	.	.	TRBJ2-1	CASSPTFAPAVSYNEQFF	TGTGCCAGCAGCCCAACCTTCGCCCCCGCAGTCTCCTACAATGAGCAGTTCTTC
TRBV6-1	.	few	TRBJ2-3	CASSEARPDTQYF	TGTGCCAGCAGTGAGGCCCGGCCAGATACGCAGTATTTT
TRBV27	TRBD2	many	TRBJ2-3	CASSFLAGGGTDTQYF	TGTGCCAGCAGTTTTCTAGCGGGAGGGGGAACAGATACGCAGTATTTT
TRBV24-1	TRBD1	.	TRBJ2-1	CATSGTGGPKGLAIPYNEQFF	TGTGCCACCAGCGGGACAGGGGGCCCCAAGGGACTAGCTATCCCCTACAATGAGCAGTTCTTC
TRBV29-1	TRBD1	.	TRBJ2-7	CSVAGQSYNEQYF	TGCAGCGTTGCGGGACAGTCCTACAATGAGCAGTACTTC
TRBV28	TRBD1	.	TRBJ2-3	CASSSNFGTGGPDTQYF	TGTGCCAGCAGTTCGAATTTCGGGACAGGGGGCCCAGATACGCAGTATTTT
TRBV4-2	TRBD2	many	TRBJ2-3	CASSQDTSGSTDTQYF	TGTGCCAGCAGCCAAGATACTAGCGGAAGCACAGATACGCAGTATTTT
TRBV20-1	.	few	TRBJ2-1	CSARDGGGAYNEQFF	TGCAGTGCTAGAGATGGGGGCGGGGCATACAATGAGCAGTTCTTC
TRBV4-1	TRBD1	many	TRBJ1-2	CASSQDNDRAHYGYTF	TGCGCCAGCAGCCAAGATAACGACAGGGCCCACTATGGCTACACCTTC